This section outlines one T cell receptor beta chain sequence together with its context. Its specificity is not known. The data are from a study of T cell responses to AZD1222 COVID-19 vaccine. Study conclusions and caveats: Spike regions recognized by vaccine-associated CD4 TCRs spanned the protein, led by 160-218 and 743-854.

This CDR3 contains 14 residues. Germline CDR1 and CDR2: MNHEY and SVGAGI. Trimming removed 6 bases at V and 2 bases at J, with 11 bases between. Sequencing used immunoSEQ multiplex PCR; TCRdb keeps in-frame clones, though not all of them. The sample includes over 45,000 clones, around 88% of them seen just once. This sample comprised peripheral blood, obtained on day 0 of AZD1222 vaccination. This receptor was taken from an adult in good health. This sequence joins TRBV6-5 and TRBJ1-5; a weak D match, TRBD1 (6 bases). The CDR3 reads CASRTGGGNQPQHF. Here the CDR3 DNA reads TGTGCCAGCAGGACAGGCGGGGGCAATCAGCCCCAGCATTTT.